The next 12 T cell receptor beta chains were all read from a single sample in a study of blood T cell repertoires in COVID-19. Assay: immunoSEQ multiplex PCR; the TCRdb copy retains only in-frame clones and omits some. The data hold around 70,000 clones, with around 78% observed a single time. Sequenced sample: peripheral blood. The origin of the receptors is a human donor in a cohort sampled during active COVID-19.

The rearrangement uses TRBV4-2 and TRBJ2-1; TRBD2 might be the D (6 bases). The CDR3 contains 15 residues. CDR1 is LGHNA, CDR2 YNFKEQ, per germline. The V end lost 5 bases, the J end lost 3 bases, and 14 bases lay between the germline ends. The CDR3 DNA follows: TGTGCCAGCAGCGGCCGGGACTCCTACTACAATGAGCAGTTCTTC. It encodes CASSGRDSYYNEQFF.

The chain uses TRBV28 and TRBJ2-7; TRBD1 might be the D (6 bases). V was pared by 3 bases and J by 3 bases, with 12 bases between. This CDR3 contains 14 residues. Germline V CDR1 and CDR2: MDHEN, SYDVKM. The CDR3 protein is CASSFSGASYEQYF. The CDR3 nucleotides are TGTGCCAGCAGTTTTTCAGGGGCGAGCTACGAGCAGTACTTC.

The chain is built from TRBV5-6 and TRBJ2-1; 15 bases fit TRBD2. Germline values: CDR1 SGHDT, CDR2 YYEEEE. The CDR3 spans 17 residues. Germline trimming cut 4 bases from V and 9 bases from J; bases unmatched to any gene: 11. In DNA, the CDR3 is TGTGCCAGCAGCATAGGACTAGCGGGAGGGCCTTTGGGTGAGCAGTTCTTC. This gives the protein CASSIGLAGGPLGEQFF. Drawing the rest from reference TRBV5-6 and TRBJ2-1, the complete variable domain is DAGVTQSPTHLIKTRGQQVTLRCSPKSGHDTVSWYQQALGQGPQFIFQYYEEEERQRGNFPDRFSGHQFPNYSSELNVNALLLGDSALYLCASSIGLAGGPLGEQFFGPGTRLTVL.

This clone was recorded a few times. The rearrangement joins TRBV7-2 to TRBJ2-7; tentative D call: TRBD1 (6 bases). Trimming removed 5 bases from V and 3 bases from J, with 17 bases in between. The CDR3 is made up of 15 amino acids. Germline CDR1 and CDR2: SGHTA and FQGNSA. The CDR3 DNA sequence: TGTGCCAGCAGCCCTCCCGGGACAAGAGACTACGAGCAGTACTTC. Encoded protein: CASSPPGTRDYEQYF.

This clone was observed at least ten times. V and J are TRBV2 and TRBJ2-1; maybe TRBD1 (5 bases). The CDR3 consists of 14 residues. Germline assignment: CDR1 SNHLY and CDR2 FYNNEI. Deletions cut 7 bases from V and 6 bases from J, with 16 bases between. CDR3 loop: CASNGQRSVNEQFF. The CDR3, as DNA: TGTGCCAGCAATGGACAAAGGTCCGTCAATGAGCAGTTCTTC.

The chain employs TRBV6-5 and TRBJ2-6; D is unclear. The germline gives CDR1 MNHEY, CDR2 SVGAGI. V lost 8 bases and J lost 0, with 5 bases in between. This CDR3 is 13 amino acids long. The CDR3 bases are TGTGCCAGCTCTCTCTCTGGGGCCAACGTCCTGACTTTC. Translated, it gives CASSLSGANVLTF.

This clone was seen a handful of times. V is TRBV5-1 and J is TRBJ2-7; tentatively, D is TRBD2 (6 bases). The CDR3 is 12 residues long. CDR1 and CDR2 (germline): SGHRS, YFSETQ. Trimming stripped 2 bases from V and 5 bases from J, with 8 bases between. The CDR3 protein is CASSFGGDEQYF. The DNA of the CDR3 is TGCGCCAGCAGCTTTGGAGGGGACGAGCAGTACTTC.

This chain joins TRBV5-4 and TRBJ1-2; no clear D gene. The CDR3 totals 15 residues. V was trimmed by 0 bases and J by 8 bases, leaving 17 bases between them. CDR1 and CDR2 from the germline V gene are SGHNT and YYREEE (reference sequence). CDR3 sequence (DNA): TGTGCCAGCAGCTTGGATGGTCGGACTCAATGGGGCTACACCTTC. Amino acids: CASSLDGRTQWGYTF.

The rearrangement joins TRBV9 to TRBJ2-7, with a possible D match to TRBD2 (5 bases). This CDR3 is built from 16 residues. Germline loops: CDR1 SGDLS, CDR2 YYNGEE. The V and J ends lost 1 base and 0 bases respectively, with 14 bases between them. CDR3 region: CASSVSWTSSSYEQYF. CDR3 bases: TGTGCCAGCAGCGTATCTTGGACTTCAAGCTCCTACGAGCAGTACTTC.

CDR3 in amino acids: CASKLAGGVVNEQFF. The CDR3, as DNA: TGTGCCAGCAAGTTAGCGGGAGGGGTTGTCAATGAGCAGTTCTTC. V usage is TRBV6-5 and J usage is TRBJ2-1, with TRBD2 matching over 11 bases. There are 15 residues in the CDR3. CDR1 is MNHEY and CDR2 is SVGAGI in the germline V gene. V lost 7 bases, J lost 6 bases, and 8 bases stayed unmatched.

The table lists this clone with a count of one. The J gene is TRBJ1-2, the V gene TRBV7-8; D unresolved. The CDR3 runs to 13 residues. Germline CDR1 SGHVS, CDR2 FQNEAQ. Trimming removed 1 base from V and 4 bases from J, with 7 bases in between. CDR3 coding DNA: TGTGCCAGCAGCTTAGGGGGAGGCTATGGCTACACCTTC. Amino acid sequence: CASSLGGGYGYTF. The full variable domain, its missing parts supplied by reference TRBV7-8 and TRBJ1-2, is GAGVSQSPRYKVAKRGQDVALRCDPISGHVSLFWYQQALGQGPEFLTYFQNEAQLDKSGLPSDRFFAERPEGSVSTLKIQRTQQEDSAVYLCASSLGGGYGYTFGSGTRLTVV.

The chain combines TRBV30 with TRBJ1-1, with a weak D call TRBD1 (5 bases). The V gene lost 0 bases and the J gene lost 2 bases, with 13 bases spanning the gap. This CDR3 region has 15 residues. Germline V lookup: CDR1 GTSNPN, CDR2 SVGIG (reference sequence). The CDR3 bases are TGTGCCTGGAGTGTACCGGGACTCCCCAACACTGAAGCTTTCTTT. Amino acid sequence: CAWSVPGLPNTEAFF. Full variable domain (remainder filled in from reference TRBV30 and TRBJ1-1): SQTIHQWPATLVQPVGSPLSLECTVEGTSNPNLYWYRQAAGRGLQLLFYSVGIGQISSEVPQNLSASRPQDRQFILSSKKLLLSDSGFYLCAWSVPGLPNTEAFFGQGTRLTVV.